Listed below are T cell receptor beta chains from one sample, sequenced in a study of T cell clones after liver transplantation. Sequenced by immunoSEQ multiplex PCR; TCRdb stores in-frame clones only, minus some. Among about 70,000 clones listed, roughly 80% were seen once. Sequences were derived from CD4+ T cells from blood, sampled 12 months after liver transplant. The receptors were sampled from a human patient who received a liver transplant. Some T cells here may be from the graft donor. The CDR3 runs from the conserved cysteine through the conserved F or W. The D gene is left open where the match is weak. Size values are once, few and many counts, or a class for expanded clones, and some rows have none.

TRBV9	NA	NA	TRBJ2-4	CAPGVAKNIQYF	TGTGCCCCCGGAGTAGCCAAAAACATTCAGTACTTC
TRBV7-2	NA	NA	TRBJ1-2	CASSLAREEGGYTF	TGTGCCAGCAGCTTAGCGAGAGAGGAGGGCGGCTACACCTTC
TRBV5-1	NA	NA	TRBJ1-2	CASSLTGADGGYTF	TGCGCCAGCAGCTTGACGGGGGCGGATGGAGGCTACACCTTC
TRBV5-1	NA	NA	TRBJ2-1	CASSPQGEALYNEQFF	TGCGCCAGCAGCCCCCAGGGGGAGGCTTTGTACAATGAGCAGTTCTTC
TRBV12-2	NA	few	TRBJ1-5	CASRLVRAVQPQHF	TGTGCAAGTCGCTTAGTCCGGGCGGTTCAGCCCCAGCATTTT
TRBV6-1	NA	NA	TRBJ1-2	CASSPPRQGTGYTF	TGTGCCAGCAGTCCCCCCCGCCAGGGGACTGGCTACACCTTC
TRBV29-1	TRBD1	NA	TRBJ1-2	CSVSGTGGSYGYTF	TGCAGCGTCTCCGGGACAGGGGGTTCCTATGGCTACACCTTC
TRBV28	NA	NA	TRBJ1-5	CASSLSGAYNQPQHF	TGTGCCAGCAGTCTCTCCGGGGCCTACAATCAGCCCCAGCATTTT
TRBV28	NA	NA	TRBJ2-7	CASSFPTGEQYF	TGTGCCAGCAGTTTCCCGACGGGGGAGCAGTACTTC
TRBV6-1	TRBD2	NA	TRBJ2-2	CASRSYGTSPGELFF	TGTGCCAGCAGGAGTTATGGGACTAGTCCCGGGGAGCTGTTTTTT
TRBV27	NA	NA	TRBJ2-6	CASSPDRLSGANVLTF	TGTGCCAGCAGTCCCGACAGACTCTCTGGGGCCAACGTCCTGACTTTC
TRBV18	NA	NA	TRBJ2-1	CASSNVGDEQFF	TGTGCCAGCTCCAACGTCGGCGATGAGCAGTTCTTC
TRBV7-9	NA	few	TRBJ1-1	CASSLEMTEAFF	TGTGCCAGCAGCTTAGAGATGACTGAAGCTTTCTTT
TRBV5-1	TRBD1	NA	TRBJ1-1	CASSLRQGNANTEAFF	TGCGCCAGCAGCTTGCGACAGGGCAACGCGAACACTGAAGCTTTCTTT
TRBV6-6	TRBD1	NA	TRBJ1-5	CASSWDSAPNQPQHF	TGTGCCAGCAGTTGGGACAGTGCCCCCAATCAGCCCCAGCATTTT
TRBV7-2	TRBD2	once	TRBJ2-7	CASSLQALAGAYEQYF	TGTGCCAGCAGCTTGCAAGCTCTAGCGGGAGCCTACGAGCAGTACTTC
TRBV11-2	TRBD1	NA	TRBJ2-7	CASSSYRDREGTYEQYF	TGTGCCAGCAGTTCCTACCGAGACAGGGAAGGCACCTACGAGCAGTACTTC
TRBV6-5	TRBD2	NA	TRBJ2-2	CASSLGEGGGELFF	TGTGCCAGCAGCCTCGGGGAGGGCGGCGGGGAGCTGTTTTTT